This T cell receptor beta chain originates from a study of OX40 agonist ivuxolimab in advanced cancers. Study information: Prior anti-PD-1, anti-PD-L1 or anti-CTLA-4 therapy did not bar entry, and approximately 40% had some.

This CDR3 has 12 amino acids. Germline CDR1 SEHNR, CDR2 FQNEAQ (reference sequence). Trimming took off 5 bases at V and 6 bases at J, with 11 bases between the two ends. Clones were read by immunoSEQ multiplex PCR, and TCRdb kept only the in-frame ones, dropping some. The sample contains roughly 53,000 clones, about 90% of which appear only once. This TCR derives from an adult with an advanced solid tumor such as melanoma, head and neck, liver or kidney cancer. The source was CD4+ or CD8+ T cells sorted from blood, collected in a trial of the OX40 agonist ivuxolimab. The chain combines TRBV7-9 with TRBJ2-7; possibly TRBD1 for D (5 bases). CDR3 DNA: TGTGCCAGCAGCGATACAGGTATCGAGCAGTACTTC. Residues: CASSDTGIEQYF. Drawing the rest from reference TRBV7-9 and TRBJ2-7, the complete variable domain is DTGVSQNPRHKITKRGQNVTFRCDPISEHNRLYWYRQTLGQGPEFLTYFQNEAQLEKSRLLSDRFSAERPKGSFSTLEIQRTEQGDSAMYLCASSDTGIEQYFGPGTRLTVT.